The sequence of this TCR beta chain was determined in a study of blood T cells in healthy people across ages. Then a second PCR, running roughly 7 to 11 cycles, was carried out with a sample-barcoded 5' primer and a J-beta primer mix. TCRdb ran MiXCR on the 5' RACE reads and lists one entry per CDR3 protein. The sample contains about 640,000 distinct CDR3 sequences, approximately 40% of which appear only once. CDR1 and CDR2 from the germline V gene are DFQATT and SNEGSKA (reference sequence). Losses at the gene ends were 1 base for V and 0 bases for J; bases not matched to a gene: 5. There are 16 residues in the CDR3. Findings and caveats of the study: Strong correlation existed between TCR beta diversity and naive T cell percentage. A roughly linear fall in TCR beta diversity per million T cells was seen with increasing age.

This clonotype has a handful of counts. The antigen is undetermined. This receptor was identified in a man of 80 years or more in good health. The specimen sequenced was blood. The rearrangement links TRBV20-1 to TRBJ2-3, with 9 bases lining up with TRBD2. CDR3: CSARVGSGSSTDTQYF. DNA of the CDR3: TGCAGTGCTAGAGTAGGTAGCGGGAGTAGCACAGATACGCAGTATTTT.